Sequencing of this T cell receptor (beta chain) was carried out in a study of patients and donors after allogeneic stem cell transplantation. TCRdb re-analysed the RT-PCR reads in MiXCR, keeping a single row per CDR3 protein. The table records a few hundred thousand distinct CDR3 sequences, around 40% of them present only once. CDR1 and CDR2 (germline): LGHNA, YNFKEQ. CDR3 size: 13 residues. Between the trimmed V and J ends, which lost 6 bases and 2 bases, there was a span of 10 bases. The specimen was blood, either unsorted or a sorted T cell fraction (not recorded which). The chain links TRBV4-2 to TRBJ1-2, with D unclear. The receptor was isolated from a human donor who was either an allogeneic HSCT recipient or a stem cell or donor lymphocyte infusion donor (not recorded which). It is not recorded whose cells these are; they may come from a transplant donor. CDR3 sequence: CASRRERNYGYTF. As DNA, the CDR3 is TGTGCCAGCAGGCGTGAGAGAAACTATGGCTACACCTTC.